This is a list of T cell receptor beta chains from one sample in a study of shared clonotypes between healthy human individuals. Assay used: immunoSEQ multiplex PCR; TCRdb lists only in-frame clones, some missing. The table lists roughly 890,000 clones, 92% of them singletons. The sequencing input was naive CD8+ T cells sorted from blood. These TCRs come from a man in his thirties or forties in good health. CDR3s leave out the opening cysteine and the closing phenylalanine or tryptophan. The D gene is left open where the match is weak. Expanded clones get a size class; other rows say once, few or many, or leave the size out.

J gene: TRBJ2-7; V gene: TRBV29-1; D gene: NA; clone size: NA; CDR3 protein: SVRFEYEQY
J gene: TRBJ1-2; V gene: TRBV28; D gene: TRBD1; clone size: NA; CDR3 protein: ASSSDRGGYT
J gene: TRBJ2-3; V gene: TRBV7-9; D gene: NA; clone size: NA; CDR3 protein: ASSLPAPTDTQY
J gene: TRBJ2-7; V gene: TRBV5-4; D gene: TRBD2; clone size: NA; CDR3 protein: AFGLGGGRAYEQY
J gene: TRBJ2-7; V gene: TRBV6-6; D gene: NA; clone size: NA; CDR3 protein: ASSYSAGHEQY
J gene: TRBJ2-7; V gene: TRBV11-2; D gene: NA; clone size: NA; CDR3 protein: ASSFGTFGYEQY
J gene: TRBJ2-7; V gene: TRBV7-9; D gene: NA; clone size: once; CDR3 protein: ASSADSSYEQY
J gene: TRBJ1-1; V gene: TRBV6-5; D gene: NA; clone size: NA; CDR3 protein: ASSYTRVGSEEAF
J gene: TRBJ2-5; V gene: TRBV27; D gene: NA; clone size: NA; CDR3 protein: ASSLRRNGETQY
J gene: TRBJ2-3; V gene: TRBV2; D gene: TRBD2; clone size: NA; CDR3 protein: ASRGNPTSGRPTDTQY
J gene: TRBJ1-2; V gene: TRBV11-2; D gene: NA; clone size: NA; CDR3 protein: ASTGTNYGYT
J gene: TRBJ2-3; V gene: TRBV7-9; D gene: TRBD1; clone size: NA; CDR3 protein: ASSLAEWTGRPTDTQY
J gene: TRBJ2-1; V gene: TRBV28; D gene: NA; clone size: NA; CDR3 protein: ASSFWLPGSSYNEQF
J gene: TRBJ1-2; V gene: TRBV5-4; D gene: NA; clone size: NA; CDR3 protein: ASSMIANYGYT
J gene: TRBJ2-1; V gene: TRBV2; D gene: NA; clone size: NA; CDR3 protein: ASTASANNEQF
J gene: TRBJ2-5; V gene: TRBV7-2; D gene: NA; clone size: once; CDR3 protein: ASSNPPRETQY
J gene: TRBJ2-7; V gene: TRBV7-9; D gene: TRBD2; clone size: few; CDR3 protein: ASRGTSGSLVQY
J gene: TRBJ2-1; V gene: TRBV4-1; D gene: NA; clone size: NA; CDR3 protein: ASSQPLAGTYNEQF
J gene: TRBJ2-1; V gene: TRBV11-2; D gene: TRBD1; clone size: NA; CDR3 protein: ASSLVRGRRAYNEQF
J gene: TRBJ2-7; V gene: TRBV7-9; D gene: NA; clone size: NA; CDR3 protein: ASSSRDIYSYEQY
J gene: TRBJ2-1; V gene: TRBV6-5; D gene: NA; clone size: NA; CDR3 protein: ASSWTVSADEQF
J gene: TRBJ2-2; V gene: TRBV7-3; D gene: NA; clone size: once; CDR3 protein: ASSPESPGELF
J gene: TRBJ2-1; V gene: TRBV28; D gene: NA; clone size: NA; CDR3 protein: ASSLLVIDSYNEQF
J gene: TRBJ2-2; V gene: TRBV5-5; D gene: NA; clone size: NA; CDR3 protein: ASSLIGRDANTGELF
J gene: TRBJ2-1; V gene: TRBV4-1; D gene: NA; clone size: NA; CDR3 protein: ASRPTGTPEQF
J gene: TRBJ1-2; V gene: TRBV5-1; D gene: NA; clone size: NA; CDR3 protein: ASSLGGYGYT
J gene: TRBJ1-1; V gene: TRBV27; D gene: NA; clone size: NA; CDR3 protein: ASSLGSAFEAF
J gene: TRBJ2-1; V gene: TRBV7-8; D gene: NA; clone size: NA; CDR3 protein: ASSLYMGADYNEQF
J gene: TRBJ1-5; V gene: TRBV6-1; D gene: NA; clone size: NA; CDR3 protein: ASRPTDQPQH
J gene: TRBJ1-5; V gene: TRBV14; D gene: NA; clone size: NA; CDR3 protein: ASSQDRSNQPQH
J gene: TRBJ1-5; V gene: TRBV5-6; D gene: NA; clone size: NA; CDR3 protein: ASSLMGAHNQPQH
J gene: TRBJ2-5; V gene: TRBV6-5; D gene: NA; clone size: once; CDR3 protein: ASSYRRRQETQY
J gene: TRBJ1-2; V gene: TRBV6-1; D gene: NA; clone size: once; CDR3 protein: ASSESWRTHYGYT
J gene: TRBJ2-5; V gene: TRBV5-5; D gene: TRBD2; clone size: NA; CDR3 protein: ASRTSGSHQTQY
J gene: TRBJ2-2; V gene: TRBV10-2; D gene: NA; clone size: NA; CDR3 protein: ASSESTGELF
J gene: TRBJ1-1; V gene: TRBV7-9; D gene: NA; clone size: NA; CDR3 protein: ASSLARLAIEAF
J gene: TRBJ1-5; V gene: TRBV28; D gene: NA; clone size: NA; CDR3 protein: ASRGGGFGSSNQPQH
J gene: TRBJ2-4; V gene: TRBV7-9; D gene: NA; clone size: NA; CDR3 protein: ASSPRTAPKLAKNIQY
J gene: TRBJ2-2; V gene: TRBV9; D gene: TRBD2; clone size: NA; CDR3 protein: ASSVDPIVGWEGHTGELF
J gene: TRBJ1-1; V gene: TRBV11-2; D gene: NA; clone size: once; CDR3 protein: ASSPEGSTEAF
J gene: TRBJ2-1; V gene: TRBV19; D gene: TRBD2; clone size: NA; CDR3 protein: ASSMMGLYNEQF